Below are 22 T cell receptor beta chains sequenced from a single sample in a study of cytomegalovirus exposure and HLA in healthy donors. The PCR had 60 Vbeta and 13 Jbeta primers. TCRdb keeps only in-frame clones here, not all; method: immunoSEQ multiplex PCR. Counted here are 120,000 to 150,000 clones, around 77% occurring once; the ten biggest clones make up just under 1%. Sample: PBMCs. The source of these receptors is a man aged 18 to 35 in good health and CMV-seronegative.

The V gene is TRBV9, the J gene TRBJ1-2, with TRBD1 matching over 11 bases. The CDR3 totals 15 residues. Per germline, CDR1 SGDLS and CDR2 YYNGEE. V gave up 4 bases and J gave up 4 bases; unmatched junction bases: 6. The CDR3 is CASSTAGTGGYGYTF. The CDR3 bases are TGTGCCAGCAGCACCGCCGGGACAGGGGGCTATGGCTACACCTTC.

This clone has a handful of counts. The chain has TRBV5-1 and TRBJ1-1; 7 nucleotides align to TRBD1. Germline V lookup: CDR1 SGHRS, CDR2 YFSETQ. The CDR3 is made up of 14 amino acids. J was trimmed by 2 bases and V by 6 bases; bases with no gene match: 7. In nucleotides, the CDR3 is TGCGCCAGCAAACCAACAGGGGCAAACACTGAAGCTTTCTTT. It specifies CASKPTGANTEAFF.

This chain links TRBV11-2 with TRBJ2-1, with D perhaps TRBD2 (6 bases). The CDR3 is 13 residues long. V lost 2 bases to trimming and J lost 6 bases, with 8 bases between them. Germline V gene sequence: CDR1 SGHAT, CDR2 FQNNGV. This CDR3 is CASSLSGGNEQFF. CDR3 DNA sequence: TGTGCCAGCAGCTTATCCGGGGGCAATGAGCAGTTCTTC.

The chain couples TRBV15 to TRBJ1-1, with a possible D match to TRBD1 (5 bases). The length of the CDR3 is 15 residues. The V end lost 1 base, the J end lost 10 bases, and 19 bases lay between the germline ends. In germline, CDR1 is LNHNV, CDR2 YYDKDF (reference sequence). CDR3 region: CATSRGQGLRVGAFF. CDR3 sequence (DNA): TGTGCCACCAGCAGAGGCCAGGGCCTCCGTGTGGGAGCTTTCTTT. The variable domain in full, completed from reference TRBV15 and TRBJ1-1, reads DAMVIQNPRYQVTQFGKPVTLSCSQTLNHNVMYWYQQKSSQAPKLLFHYYDKDFNNEADTPDNFQSRRPNTSFCFLDIRSPGLGDTAMYLCATSRGQGLRVGAFFGQGTRLTVV.

This clone was seen just once. This chain links TRBV5-4 with TRBJ1-2; no clear D. Germline CDR1 SGHNT, CDR2 YYREEE (reference sequence). The CDR3 sequence is 16 residues long. Trimming took 4 bases from V and 4 from J, leaving 20 bases between them. In nucleotides, the CDR3 is TGTGCCAGCAGCCTCCGTGGAGGCGAAAGATCCTATGGCTACACCTTC. It encodes CASSLRGGERSYGYTF.

This clone was seen more than once but under ten times. The rearrangement links TRBV6-5 to TRBJ1-5, with D tentatively TRBD1 (6 bases). The CDR3 runs to 14 residues. The V gene's germline CDR1 is MNHEY and CDR2 SVGAGI. V was pared by 4 bases and J by 5 bases, with 12 bases between. CDR3 sequence: CASSLGRGYQPQHF. CDR3 bases: TGTGCCAGCAGTTTGGGTAGGGGGTATCAGCCCCAGCATTTT.

The V call is TRBV10-3, the J call TRBJ2-1; TRBD2 aligns across 10 bases. This CDR3 contains 16 residues. Germline V CDR1 and CDR2: ENHRY, SYGVKD. The ends lost 6 bases at V and 0 bases at J; junction bases unmatched: 5. CDR3 DNA: TGTGCCATCAGCCAGCGGGGGGGGCCCTCCTACAATGAGCAGTTCTTC. Encoded protein: CAISQRGGPSYNEQFF.

The J gene is TRBJ1-1, the V gene TRBV30; D ambiguous. The germline CDR1 and CDR2 sequences are GTSNPN and SVGIG (reference sequence). CDR3 size: 12 residues. V was shortened by 1 base and J by 11 bases, with 14 bases between the two germline ends. The CDR3 DNA follows: TGTGCCTGGAGTGAAGATGGGCATTCGGCTTTCTTT. Amino acid sequence: CAWSEDGHSAFF.

The V and J genes are TRBV9 and TRBJ1-1, with 7 bases matching TRBD1. Per germline, CDR1 SGDLS and CDR2 YYNGEE. V lost 4 bases, J lost 3 bases, and 3 bases stayed unmatched. This CDR3 has 13 residues. The CDR3 bases are TGTGCCAGCAGCATAGGGGGCTACACTGAAGCTTTCTTT. The encoded protein is CASSIGGYTEAFF.

V gene TRBV30 combines with J gene TRBJ1-2; D possibly corresponds to TRBD1 (6 bases). This CDR3 comprises 12 residues. From germline, CDR1 is GTSNPN and CDR2 SVGIG (reference sequence). The germline V and J ends were trimmed by 5 bases and 7 bases, with 14 bases remaining between them. CDR3 sequence reads: CAWGAGGAGYTF. The CDR3 DNA reads TGTGCCTGGGGGGCGGGGGGCGCTGGCTACACCTTC. The complete variable domain, with remaining parts taken from reference TRBV30 and TRBJ1-2, reads SQTIHQWPATLVQPVGSPLSLECTVEGTSNPNLYWYRQAAGRGLQLLFYSVGIGQISSEVPQNLSASRPQDRQFILSSKKLLLSDSGFYLCAWGAGGAGYTFGSGTRLTVV.

The V and J genes are TRBV2 and TRBJ1-5; no definite D call. V was clipped by 3 bases and J by 0 bases, with 6 bases between them. The CDR3 runs to 14 residues. Germline loops: CDR1 SNHLY, CDR2 FYNNEI. The CDR3 loop is CASSDSYSNQPQHF. The CDR3 bases are TGTGCCAGCAGTGATAGTTATAGCAATCAGCCCCAGCATTTT.

This clone was observed a handful of times. V and J are TRBV6-1 and TRBJ2-1; unclear D gene. This CDR3 region has 11 residues. Trimming took off 7 bases at V and 4 bases at J, with 5 bases between the two ends. Germline lookup yields CDR1 MNHNS and CDR2 SASEGT. CDR3 in amino acids: CASTVYNEQFF. CDR3 coding DNA: TGTGCCAGCACGGTTTACAATGAGCAGTTCTTC.

The chain is built from TRBV30 and TRBJ1-4; 9 bases align to TRBD1. Germline-derived CDR1 and CDR2 are GTSNPN and SVGIG (reference sequence). V shed 3 bases and J 8 bases; nucleotides not matched to a gene: 10. The CDR3 spans 15 residues. CDR3 DNA: TGTGCCTGGAGCGCCGGGACAGGGAATAGGGAAAAACTGTTTTTT. Its protein product is CAWSAGTGNREKLFF. Full variable domain (missing parts from reference TRBV30 and TRBJ1-4): SQTIHQWPATLVQPVGSPLSLECTVEGTSNPNLYWYRQAAGRGLQLLFYSVGIGQISSEVPQNLSASRPQDRQFILSSKKLLLSDSGFYLCAWSAGTGNREKLFFGSGTQLSVL.

This clone was seen just once. The genes are TRBV2 and TRBJ1-1, with D unclear. The germline CDR1 and CDR2 sequences are SNHLY and FYNNEI. With 10 bases removed from V and 2 bases from J, the gap between germline ends came to 14 bases. The CDR3 extends over 13 amino acids. CDR3 in DNA: TGTGCCATCCAGGCCAGAGTCAACACTGAAGCTTTCTTT. Amino acid sequence: CAIQARVNTEAFF.

This clone was counted only a few times. The chain links TRBV7-2 to TRBJ1-2, with TRBD1 matching 8 bases. The CDR3 has 17 amino acids. The germline V gene encodes CDR1 SGHTA and CDR2 FQGNSA. Trimming at V came to 1 base and at J to 0 bases, leaving 7 bases not matched to a gene. The CDR3, as DNA: TGTGCCAGCAGCTTAGGAGGACAGGGTGGTTCTAACTATGGCTACACCTTC. It is translated as CASSLGGQGGSNYGYTF.

V gene TRBV29-1 combines with J gene TRBJ2-2, with 9 bases fitting TRBD1. CDR3 length: 16 residues. Losses at the gene ends were 6 bases for V and 1 base for J; bases not matched to a gene: 9. Germline CDR1 SQVTM, CDR2 ANQGSEA. In DNA form, the CDR3 reads TGCAGCGTGAGCCAACCGGGACAGGGGAACACCGGGGAGCTGTTTTTT. Amino acids: CSVSQPGQGNTGELFF.

V usage is TRBV5-1 and J usage is TRBJ1-6; no clear D. The germline CDR1 and CDR2 sequences are SGHRS and YFSETQ. The CDR3 loop spans 13 amino acids. V lost 5 bases to trimming and J lost 7 bases, with 10 bases between them. CDR3 coding DNA: TGCGCCAGCAGGGAGCAGCCCAATTCACCCCTCCACTTT. It encodes CASREQPNSPLHF.

The chain carries TRBV10-3 and TRBJ1-5, with 8 positions matching TRBD1. Germline V gene lookup returns CDR1 ENHRY and CDR2 SYGVKD. The CDR3 is made up of 15 amino acids. With V trimmed by 2 bases and J by 7 bases, 7 bases remained unmatched. CDR3 sequence reads: CAISEAGGQEQPQHF. CDR3 nucleotides: TGTGCCATCAGTGAGGCAGGGGGCCAGGAGCAGCCCCAGCATTTT.

The chain has TRBV5-4 and TRBJ1-2; 9 bases match TRBD1. Germline V gene sequence: CDR1 SGHNT, CDR2 YYREEE (reference sequence). The CDR3 contains 17 residues. The trim removed 0 bases at V and 4 bases at J, leaving 10 bases unmatched. CDR3 bases: TGTGCCAGCAGCTTGGAAGGGACAGGGTTTAATGCCTATGGCTACACCTTC. Amino acid sequence: CASSLEGTGFNAYGYTF. Supplemented by reference TRBV5-4 and TRBJ1-2, the full variable domain reads ETGVTQSPTHLIKTRGQQVTLRCSSQSGHNTVSWYQQALGQGPQFIFQYYREEENGRGNFPPRFSGLQFPNYSSELNVNALELDDSALYLCASSLEGTGFNAYGYTFGSGTRLTVV.

The rearrangement links TRBV9 to TRBJ2-6; D is perhaps TRBD1 (6 bases). This CDR3 is 20 amino acids long. Trimming removed 3 bases at V and 0 bases at J, with 22 bases between. The germline gives CDR1 SGDLS, CDR2 YYNGEE. Here the CDR3 reads CASSDGSGDPEFSGANVLTF. The CDR3 nucleotides read TGTGCCAGCAGCGACGGTTCAGGGGATCCGGAATTCTCTGGGGCCAACGTCCTGACTTTC.

The chain has TRBV4-3 and TRBJ1-6; D is unresolved. The CDR3 consists of 16 residues. V lost 0 bases and J 10 bases, leaving 16 bases between the germline ends. The V gene's germline CDR1 is LGHNA and CDR2 YSLEER. CDR3 nucleotides: TGCGCCAGCAGCCAAGATGTGGGCAAGGCGACCTCACCCCTCCACTTT. Its protein product is CASSQDVGKATSPLHF.

This chain connects TRBV4-3 to TRBJ2-6, with D possibly TRBD2 on 6 matching bases. The V and J ends lost 1 base and 4 bases respectively, with 14 bases between them. CDR3 length: 17 residues. CDR1 is LGHNA, CDR2 YSLEER, per germline. This CDR3 is CASSQGDSGGGANVLTF. The DNA of the CDR3 is TGCGCCAGCAGCCAAGGGGACTCTGGGGGAGGGGCCAACGTCCTGACTTTC.